Sequencing of this TCR beta chain was carried out in a study of blood T cell repertoires in COVID-19 (dated by TCRdb to the early 2020s). Background on the whole study: Samples covering the acute and convalescent phases of COVID-19 were provided by collaborators in the United States, Italy and Spain. The material from the prospective study consisted of cDNA or gDNA derived from T cells, B-cell-depleted T cells, or PBMCs. Subjects who had been exposed to COVID-19, were actively infected with it, or had recovered from it provided the deeply sampled blood TCRbeta repertoires that made up the dataset. A freely available public database, intended as a resource for researchers studying the immune response to SARS-CoV-2, is where the repertoires were released. The samples were drawn from two sources: the first 160 participants of the ongoing ImmuneRACE study, and 950 to 1,500 subjects contributed by 6 global collaborators. Nearly every sample came with metadata listing a de-identified subject ID, COVID-19 status, age in years and sex. Where available, HLA class I and class II types were obtained from metadata supplied by the sample provider rather than from assay-based typing. Paper-wide results and their limitations: How much clinical and demographic metadata was included differed by source and by participant, and the metadata was provided uncurated.

The immunoSEQ Assay, a bias-controlled multiplex PCR, was used to amplify TCRbeta CDR3 regions from genomic DNA. Per the source publication's procedure: Within the assay, amplification of reference gene primers was used to estimate how many nucleated cells each sample contained. To quantify the absolute abundance of each unique TCRbeta CDR3 rearrangement, sequence reads were collapsed and filtered. For each sample, productive Simpson clonality was calculated as the square root of Simpson's diversity index across productive rearrangements. Sourced from immuneACCESS, this table was stored by TCRdb with only in-frame sequences that have V and J called. A share of the clones is absent; for the studies checked, an unresolved V gene accounts for under half, and the remainder has no known explanation. Clonal size and the V and J genes are those of that table, whereas D and trimming came from the DNA. The sample data list around 230,000 clones, and around 85% of these were observed just once. The leading ten clones occupy roughly 7.9% of the sample.

The collaborating institutions used their own protocols to collect whole blood in K2EDTA tubes. Collaborator samples were shipped for TCRbeta analysis as frozen whole blood, isolated PBMCs, or DNA extracted from either sample type. This clone was observed a handful of times. This receptor's antigen is unknown. The sample holds no much larger clone one base away, and base qualities are not on file. Germline trimming amounts to 2 bases on V and 2 bases on J, with 6 as the count of junction bases outside the gene matches. CDR1 MNHEY and CDR2 SVGEGT are derived from the germline V gene. The CDR3 contains 16 residues, cysteine and phenylalanine counted. The sequence is cut down to CDR3 DNA, 48 bases in frame from base 1.

The V and J segments used are TRBV6-2 or TRBV6-3 and TRBJ2-5, and 9 junction bases match TRBD2. The receptor was derived from an elderly woman with acute or convalescent COVID-19. The sequencing input was peripheral blood. The bases read TGTGCCAGCAGTTACATGGCTAGCGGGACACAAGAGACCCAGTACTTC. Translated, it gives CASSYMASGTQETQYF.